Below, one T cell receptor beta chain is given with its context. What it binds is unknown. This record comes from a study of beta chain features in type 1 diabetes. Study as a whole: Regarding age, gender and cell yields, patients proved similar to healthy donors. Overall study results and limits: Insertion counts at VDJ junctions were lower in type 1 diabetes patients, who also showed more deletions there. TCRB repertoires of naive, central memory and Treg cells appeared more similar among patients than among healthy donors.

What was sequenced were expressed TCRB transcripts, since all of the isolated RNA had been reverse transcribed. TCRdb's copy holds only in-frame clones and misses some; the assay was immunoSEQ multiplex PCR. The repertoire consists of around 140,000 clones, with about 9.4% occurring once and the leading ten covering roughly 1.4%. Specimen: naive CD4+ T cells from blood. This clonotype was obtained from a young man in good health.

The CDR3 spells CSVEDEYSGGAEEQFF. CDR3 in DNA: TGCAGCGTTGAAGATGAATACAGCGGGGGGGCCGAGGAGCAGTTCTTC. The gene calls are TRBV29-1 and TRBJ2-1, with 10 bases aligning to TRBD2. Trimming removed 0 bases from V and 10 bases from J; junction bases left unmatched: 12. The CDR3 totals 16 residues. Germline lookup yields CDR1 SQVTM and CDR2 ANQGSEA.